The following is a TCR beta chain sequence with its context. The recovered donors of Cohort 3 showed two negative PCRs, clearance, or symptom resolution. This specimen comes from a study of blood T cell repertoires in COVID-19. Study as a whole: The United States, Italy and Spain supplied acute and convalescent COVID-19 samples. The analysed material was cDNA or gDNA that came from T cells, B-cell-depleted T cells, or PBMCs.

Using immunoSEQ multiplex PCR, the repertoire was profiled, and TCRdb retains in-frame clones only, with some absent. This table holds 310,000 or so clones, roughly 86% found once. V was pared by 3 bases and J by 4 bases, with 11 bases of the junction left unmatched. Germline values: CDR1 LGHNA, CDR2 YNFKEQ. This CDR3 spans 16 amino acids. V and J are TRBV4-2 and TRBJ2-7; 8 bases match TRBD2. The TCR comes from a woman younger than 35 who had recovered from COVID-19. Input material: PBMCs or T cells enriched from blood (not recorded which). For the CDR3, the DNA is TGTGCCAGCAGCCAGTTTACTAGCGGAAGACAATACGAGCAGTACTTC. It translates to CASSQFTSGRQYEQYF.